This T cell receptor beta chain appears in the sequencing data of a study of blood T cell repertoires in COVID-19. Overall study: Acute and convalescent COVID-19 samples came from the United States, Italy and Spain. The analysed material was cDNA or gDNA that came from T cells, B-cell-depleted T cells, or PBMCs.

The count of this clone is one. Profiling relied on immunoSEQ multiplex PCR, and the TCRdb table lists in-frame clones only, not all of them. There are roughly 160,000 clones in the sample; over 90% occur only once, and approximately 0.48% lies in the top ten. This TCR was recovered from a man in his fifties with acute or convalescent COVID-19. The sample comprised peripheral blood.

CDR3 in amino acids: CASSAKYQGRETQYF. The CDR3 DNA follows: TGTGCCAGCAGTGCGAAATACCAGGGGCGGGAGACCCAGTACTTC. This rearrangement joins TRBV27 to TRBJ2-5; tentative D call: TRBD1 (6 bases). With 5 bases removed from V and 5 bases from J, the gap between germline ends came to 18 bases. CDR3 length: 15 amino acids. Germline CDR1 reads MNHEY; CDR2 reads SMNVEV (reference sequence).